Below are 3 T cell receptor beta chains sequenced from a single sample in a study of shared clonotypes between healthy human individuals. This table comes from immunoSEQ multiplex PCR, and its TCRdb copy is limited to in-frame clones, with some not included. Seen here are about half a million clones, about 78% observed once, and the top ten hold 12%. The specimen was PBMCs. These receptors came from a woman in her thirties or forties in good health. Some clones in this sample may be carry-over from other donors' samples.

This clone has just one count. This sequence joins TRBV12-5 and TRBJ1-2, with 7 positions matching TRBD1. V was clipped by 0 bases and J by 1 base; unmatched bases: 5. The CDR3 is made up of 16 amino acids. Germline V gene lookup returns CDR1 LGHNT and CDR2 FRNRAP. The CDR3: CASGLVLGDSNYGYTF. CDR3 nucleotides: TGTGCTAGTGGTTTGGTACTAGGGGACAGTAACTATGGCTACACCTTC.

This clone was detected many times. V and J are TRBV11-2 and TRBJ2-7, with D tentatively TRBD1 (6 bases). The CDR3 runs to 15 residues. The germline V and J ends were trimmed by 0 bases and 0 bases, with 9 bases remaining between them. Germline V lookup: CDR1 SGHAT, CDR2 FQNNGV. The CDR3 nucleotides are TGTGCCAGCAGCTTAGATTCGGACAGCTCCTACGAGCAGTACTTC. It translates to CASSLDSDSSYEQYF.

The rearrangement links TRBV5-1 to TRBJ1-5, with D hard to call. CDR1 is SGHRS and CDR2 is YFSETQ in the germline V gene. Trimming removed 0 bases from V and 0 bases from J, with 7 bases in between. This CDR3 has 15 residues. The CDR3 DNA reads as TGCGCCAGCAGCTTGGACGTCGGTAGCAATCAGCCCCAGCATTTT. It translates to CASSLDVGSNQPQHF.